A selection of T cell receptor beta chains follows, all from one sample in a study of metastatic and nonmetastatic thyroid tumors. TCRdb recomputed clones from the PCR reads via MiXCR. The profile shows about 27,000 clones, roughly 15% of them singletons. The sequencing input was blood. Receptors originate from a male donor with papillary thyroid cancer or a benign thyroid nodule (not recorded which). Some clones in this sample may be carry-over from other donors' samples. CDR3s include the opening cysteine and the closing phenylalanine or tryptophan. A D gene is named only where the DNA matches it firmly. Not all rows give a size; the values are once, few, many and, for expanded clones, a class.

TRBJ1-6	many	-	TRBV30	TGTGCCTGGCTTAATAATTCACCCCTCCACTTT	CAWLNNSPLHF
TRBJ2-7	many	TRBD1	TRBV5-1	TGCGCCAGCAGCGATAGACAGGGAAACGAGCAGTACTTC	CASSDRQGNEQYF
TRBJ2-2	-	TRBD1	TRBV5-6	TGTGCCAGCAGCTTGAGTGAGACCCAGGGGGCCGGGGAGCTGTTTTTT	CASSLSETQGAGELFF
TRBJ2-1	-	-	TRBV20-1	TGCAGTGCTAGGGGTGGGTGGGGTCGGCACAATGAGCAGTTCTTC	CSARGGWGRHNEQFF
TRBJ2-7	-	TRBD1	TRBV11-2	TGTGGGTGCAGCCCAGGGGTAGGGACAGGGTTTCCCTACGAGCAGTACTTC	CGCSPGVGTGFPYEQYF
TRBJ2-2	many	-	TRBV24-1	TGTGCCACCAGTGATTTGTACACCGGGGAGCTGTTTTTT	CATSDLYTGELFF
TRBJ1-3	many	-	TRBV6-1	TGTGCCGTAGCCCTGGGGGGAACTGGAAACACCATATATTTT	CAVALGGTGNTIYF
TRBJ2-2	few	TRBD1	TRBV6-5	TGTGACAGCAGTTACCAGGGACAGTGGGGTCACGGGGAGCTGTTTTTT	CDSSYQGQWGHGELFF
TRBJ2-3	many	TRBD2	TRBV14	TGTGCCAGCACCCCATGGGAGGGAGGGGTGCAGTATTTT	CASTPWEGGVQYF
TRBJ2-2	-	-	TRBV7-6	TGTGCCAGCAGCCCACGAGCGGTGGGGGCCGGACACCGGGGAGCTGTTTTT	CASSPRAVGAGHRGAVF
TRBJ1-2	-	-	TRBV30	TGTGCCTGGAGTCTTGGGAGGCTGCGCTATGGCTACACCTTC	CAWSLGRLRYGYTF
TRBJ1-2	many	-	TRBV2	TGTGCCAGCAAGGGGAAGGTATCTAACTATGGCTACACCTTC	CASKGKVSNYGYTF
TRBJ2-5	many	TRBD2	TRBV6-1	TGTGCCAGCAGTGTCACCCCCGGGGGGACGGGAGAGACCCAGTACTTC	CASSVTPGGTGETQYF
TRBJ2-7	many	-	TRBV12-5	TGTGCTAGTGCCCCCCCTCTGGCGATCTCCTACGAGCAGTACTTC	CASAPPLAISYEQYF
TRBJ1-1	many	-	TRBV29-1	TGCAGCGTTTATACGGATGGGGCTATGAACACTGAAGCTTTCTTT	CSVYTDGAMNTEAFF
TRBJ2-3	many	-	TRBV11-3	TGTGCCAGCAGTTCGCAGGGGACTAGCACAGATACGCAGTATTTT	CASSSQGTSTDTQYF
TRBJ2-1	many	-	TRBV7-9	TGTGCCAGCAACAACTACAATGAGCAGTTCTTC	CASNNYNEQFF
TRBJ2-1	many	TRBD2	TRBV5-1	TGCGCCAGCAGCTTGAGGGCTAGCGGGGTATCTACCTACAATGAGCAGTTCTTC	CASSLRASGVSTYNEQFF
TRBJ2-7	-	TRBD1	TRBV19	TGTGCGAGTAGTATAGCCCCAACAGGGGTGTACGAGCAGTACTTC	CASSIAPTGVYEQYF
TRBJ2-5	many	-	TRBV11-2	TGTGCCAGCAGCTTATGGTCCGGGGGAGAGACCCAGTACTTC	CASSLWSGGETQYF
TRBJ1-5	many	-	TRBV4-1	TGCGCCAGCAGCCTCACTGGGGGGGAGCCCCAGCATTTT	CASSLTGGEPQHF
TRBJ2-7	few	-	TRBV19	TGTGCCAGTAGTCCAGGCTCCTACGAGCAGTACTTC	CASSPGSYEQYF
TRBJ2-2	many	-	TRBV29-1	TGCAGCGCCCTCAGCGGGGAGCTGTTTTTT	CSALSGELFF
TRBJ2-1	many	-	TRBV27	TGTGCCAGCAGCCCAGACAGACCCGAGGCCTACAATGAGCAGTTCTTC	CASSPDRPEAYNEQFF
TRBJ1-1	many	-	TRBV7-9	TGTGCCAGCAGCTTAGGGCACTACACTGAAGCTTTCTTT	CASSLGHYTEAFF
TRBJ2-2	many	TRBD1	TRBV2	TGTGCCAGCAGACCCACAGGGGGCACCGGGGAGCTGTTTTTT	CASRPTGGTGELFF
TRBJ2-3	many	-	TRBV5-1	TGCGCCAGCAGCTTTGTCCAGGGGACCACAGATACGCAGTATTTT	CASSFVQGTTDTQYF
TRBJ1-1	many	-	TRBV19	TGTGCCAGTAGGGGGGGGGCGGCCGCCGAGGCACCGAGAACTGAAGCTTTCTTT	CASRGGAAAEAPRTEAFF
TRBJ1-1	many	-	TRBV19	TGTGCCAGTAGTATAGGTGTGGGCACTGAAGCTTTCTTT	CASSIGVGTEAFF
TRBJ1-1	many	-	TRBV5-1	TGCGCCAGCAGCTTGGACAGGGCCAACACTGAAGCTTTCTTT	CASSLDRANTEAFF
TRBJ2-7	many	-	TRBV2	TGTGCCAGCAGGAGCGCGTGGGAGCAGTACTTC	CASRSAWEQYF
TRBJ2-7	many	TRBD2	TRBV7-3	TGTGCCAGCAGCTTAGCGGGAGGTGTCGGCGAGCAGTACTTC	CASSLAGGVGEQYF
TRBJ2-5	many	-	TRBV3-1	TGTGCCAGCAGCCAAGCCAGAGAGACCCAGTACTTC	CASSQARETQYF
TRBJ2-3	many	-	TRBV12-3/TRBV12-4	TGTGCCAGCAGTTTAGGAGGGTTGGCAGATACGCAGTATTTT	CASSLGGLADTQYF
TRBJ1-5	many	-	TRBV30	TGTGCCTGGAGTGTAAGCCAGCGTCAGCCCCAGCATTTT	CAWSVSQRQPQHF
TRBJ2-5	many	-	TRBV19	TGTGCCAGTAGTATAGACATCTCCTTCCTCCAAGAGACCCAGTACTTC	CASSIDISFLQETQYF
TRBJ2-1	once	-	TRBV20-1	TGCAGTGCTAGAGATGGGGCGAGCTCCTACAATGAGCAGTTCTTC	CSARDGASSYNEQFF
TRBJ1-1	many	-	TRBV7-2	TGTGCCAGCAGCGTGGGACGGCTTAACACTGAAGCTTTCTTT	CASSVGRLNTEAFF
TRBJ2-2	many	-	TRBV24-1	TGTGCCACCAGTGATATCACCGGGGAGCTGTTTTTT	CATSDITGELFF
TRBJ2-7	many	-	TRBV5-6	TGTGCCAGCAGCTCCGTGGCAGGGGAGGGCCCCTACGAGCAGTACTTC	CASSSVAGEGPYEQYF
TRBJ1-5	many	-	TRBV10-3	TGTGCCATCAGTGAGTCTGCGGGGGCCGGCTCCTATAGCAATCAGCCCCAGCATTTT	CAISESAGAGSYSNQPQHF
TRBJ1-6	many	-	TRBV19	TGTGCCGCGTCTCGGGGGGGGAGGGATTCACCCCTCCACTTT	CAASRGGRDSPLHF
TRBJ2-2	many	-	TRBV11-3	TGTGCCAGCAGCTCCCTCGTGGGCGGGGAGCTGTTTTTT	CASSSLVGGELFF
TRBJ1-2	-	-	TRBV11-1	TGTGTCAGCAGCACACCAGGTTCTTGGGAAACGGATGGCTACACCTTC	CVSSTPGSWETDGYTF
TRBJ2-3	many	TRBD2	TRBV11-3	TGTGCCAGCAGCTTAGAACTAGCGCAAACGGTTGGGGGCACAGATACGCAGTATTTT	CASSLELAQTVGGTDTQYF
TRBJ1-1	-	-	TRBV6-2/TRBV6-3	TGTGCCAGCAAAACGGATCTCGCCACTGAAGCTTTCTTT	CASKTDLATEAFF
TRBJ2-7	many	TRBD1	TRBV19	TGTGCCAGTTCCGGGACAGGAGGGCACGAGCAGTACTTC	CASSGTGGHEQYF
TRBJ2-7	many	-	TRBV12-3/TRBV12-4	TGTGCCAGCAGACCCATCGGACGCTACGAGCAGTACTTC	CASRPIGRYEQYF
TRBJ2-5	many	TRBD1	TRBV25-1	TGTGCCAGCAGTGACTCCGGACAGGGTGAAGAGACCCAGTACTTC	CASSDSGQGEETQYF
TRBJ2-3	medium-sized	TRBD2	TRBV6-1	TGTGCCAGCAGTGAATCGGCGGGGGGATCAGATACGCAGTATTTT	CASSESAGGSDTQYF
TRBJ1-5	many	TRBD1	TRBV18	TGTGCCAGCTCACCAGTCGGGGGGACAGGGGCAAGCAATCAGCCCCAGCATTTT	CASSPVGGTGASNQPQHF
TRBJ2-7	many	-	TRBV30	TGTGCCTGGGGGGCCTCCTCCTACGAGCAGTACTTC	CAWGASSYEQYF
TRBJ2-5	-	-	TRBV14	TGTGCCAGCAGCTTAGGGTCAGGCTCAGGGACCCAGTACTTC	CASSLGSGSGTQYF
TRBJ2-2	many	-	TRBV11-3	TGTGCCAGCAGCTTAGGTCGGAGCGCGAACACCGGGGAGCTGTTTTTT	CASSLGRSANTGELFF
TRBJ2-2	many	TRBD1	TRBV12-3/TRBV12-4	TGTGCCAGCAGCCCTTTTGGACAGGGGGCGACCGGGGAGCTGTTTTTT	CASSPFGQGATGELFF